These 19 T cell receptor beta chains were all obtained from the same sample, sequenced in a study of monozygotic twins with inflammatory bowel disease. TCRdb reprocessed the 5' RACE reads and stores each CDR3 protein as one record, lacking DNA. Its table records hundreds of thousands of distinct CDR3 sequences. Material for sequencing was blood. The source of these receptors is a human donor with ulcerative colitis or Crohn's disease, or a healthy co-twin of an affected twin (not recorded which).

This chain uses TRBV4-1 with TRBJ1-5. The CDR3 is 15 amino acids. The V gene's germline CDR1 is MGHRA and CDR2 YSYEKL. CDR3 residues: CASSQGFLSNQPQHF.

V is TRBV7-2 and J is TRBJ2-1; the TCRdb D gene call, TRBD2, has no DNA to confirm it. Germline CDR1 is SGHTA and CDR2 is FQGNSA. This CDR3 comprises 16 residues. The CDR3 region is CASSLALAGGWVEQFF.

This sequence joins TRBV10-3 and TRBJ1-5. Germline V CDR1 and CDR2: ENHRY, SYGVKD. This CDR3 region has 14 residues. This CDR3 is CAISESGRNQPQHF.

The rearrangement joins TRBV5-1 to TRBJ2-1; TCRdb's D call of TRBD1 is untestable without DNA. CDR3 length equals 17 residues. Per germline, CDR1 SGHRS and CDR2 YFSETQ. CDR3 amino acids: CASRSLSGQGFYNEQFF.

The chain is built from TRBV27 and TRBJ2-5; TCRdb returns TRBD1, unconfirmable since there is no DNA. The CDR3 has 16 residues. Germline V gene lookup returns CDR1 MNHEY and CDR2 SMNVEV (reference sequence). The CDR3: CASSSGSGTRQETQYF.

This chain links TRBV6-1 with TRBJ2-2; TCRdb lists TRBD1, though no DNA is available to test this call. Germline CDR1 is MNHNS and CDR2 is SASEGT. This CDR3 has 15 residues. The CDR3 reads CASSGTGAYTGELFF.

The gene calls are TRBV15 and TRBJ2-7; the TCRdb call, TRBD1, lacks DNA for checking. The CDR3 runs to 15 residues. Germline CDR1 and CDR2: LNHNV and YYDKDF (reference sequence). The CDR3: CATSRDGGEAYEQYF. The whole variable domain, filled in from reference TRBV15 and TRBJ2-7, reads DAMVIQNPRYQVTQFGKPVTLSCSQTLNHNVMYWYQQKSSQAPKLLFHYYDKDFNNEADTPDNFQSRRPNTSFCFLDIRSPGLGDTAMYLCATSRDGGEAYEQYFGPGTRLTVT.

The J gene is TRBJ2-7, the V gene TRBV5-1; TCRdb lists TRBD1, though no DNA is available to test this call. Germline V gene data show CDR1 as SGHRS and CDR2 as YFSETQ. The CDR3 length is 14 residues. The CDR3 sequence: CASSFGQGSPEQYF.

This chain connects TRBV7-2 to TRBJ2-7; checking the TCRdb D call of TRBD2 is not possible without DNA. Germline V gene lookup returns CDR1 SGHTA and CDR2 FQGNSA. The CDR3 covers 17 residues. CDR3 amino acids: CASSLLLASGGAYEQYF.

The gene calls are TRBV12-3 or TRBV12-4 and TRBJ1-1; TCRdb's D call, TRBD1, is unchecked because there is no DNA. The CDR3 covers 14 residues. CDR3 region: CASSSNRGSTEAFF.

This chain links TRBV20-1 with TRBJ1-2. The length of the CDR3 is 14 residues. Germline lookup yields CDR1 DFQATT and CDR2 SNEGSKA (reference sequence). CDR3 sequence reads: CSAQENARFYGYTF.

The rearrangement uses TRBV10-3 and TRBJ2-1. CDR3 length equals 15 residues. Germline assignment: CDR1 ENHRY and CDR2 SYGVKD. The CDR3 loop reads CAISESGKQYNEQFF.

This chain joins TRBV7-2 and TRBJ2-7; TCRdb's assignment of TRBD1 cannot be checked, as there is no DNA. Germline values: CDR1 SGHTA, CDR2 FQGNSA. CDR3 length: 13 amino acids. The CDR3 loop reads CASQGPSSYEQYF.

The chain recombines TRBV29-1 with TRBJ1-1. CDR3 size: 15 residues. Per germline, CDR1 SQVTM and CDR2 ANQGSEA. The CDR3 loop reads CSVKGEGSENTEAFF.

The chain employs TRBV7-9 and TRBJ2-7; TCRdb's assignment of TRBD1 cannot be checked, as there is no DNA. The CDR3 contains 16 residues. Germline assignment: CDR1 SEHNR and CDR2 FQNEAQ (reference sequence). The CDR3 reads CASSHRRGQGDYEQYF.

CDR3 in amino acids: CASKKTLAGGPDEQYF. The gene calls are TRBV6-1 and TRBJ2-7; TCRdb reports TRBD2, a call that lacks DNA to check it against. CDR1 MNHNS and CDR2 SASEGT come from the germline V gene. The CDR3 has 16 residues.

V is TRBV11-2 and J is TRBJ2-5; TCRdb returns TRBD2, unconfirmable since there is no DNA. The CDR3 consists of 18 residues. Germline CDR1 SGHAT, CDR2 FQNNGV. The CDR3 here is CASNSRGSGRTHQETQYF. The full variable domain, its missing parts supplied by reference TRBV11-2 and TRBJ2-5, is EAGVAQSPRYKIIEKRQSVAFWCNPISGHATLYWYQQILGQGPKLLIQFQNNGVVDDSQLPKDRFSAERLKGVDSTLKIQPAKLEDSAVYLCASNSRGSGRTHQETQYFGPGTRLLVL.

The rearrangement uses TRBV19 and TRBJ1-5; TCRdb indicates TRBD1, and absent DNA this call remains unverified. The CDR3 has 13 residues. Looked up from germline, CDR1 is LNHDA and CDR2 is SQIVND (reference sequence). The chain's CDR3 is CASSPGTYRPQHF.

CDR3 in amino acids: CSGLAGGGEQFF. The V call is TRBV20-1, the J call TRBJ2-1; absent DNA, TCRdb's TRBD2 call cannot be checked. Germline V gives CDR1 DFQATT, CDR2 SNEGSKA (reference sequence). The CDR3 is 12 residues long.